This entry lists 30 T cell receptor beta chains sequenced from one sample in a study of T cells in women clearing cervical HPV infection. Some clones are missing from TCRdb's copy, which holds only in-frame ones; the method was immunoSEQ multiplex PCR. The ten top clones account for roughly 4.7%, within a sample of tens of thousands of clones. The specimen sequenced was blood buffy coat. The source of these receptors is a woman aged 18 to 75 with a cervical HPV16 infection that either progressed to CIN3+ or cleared (not recorded which).

As regards this clone: The DNA ends 3 residues before the CDR3 does, and the rest of the CDR3 is filled in from the germline J gene. The V and J genes are TRBV30 and TRBJ1-2; no definite D call. The CDR3 has 14 residues. Germline V CDR1 and CDR2: GTSNPN, SVGIG (reference sequence). CDR3 in amino acids: CAWVDTGTRFSYTF. The DNA read from the CDR3 is TGTGCCTGGGTAGACACCGGCACCCGATTTAGC.

A note on this clone: The read is 3 residues too short to cover the CDR3 end, so that end is filled in from the germline J gene. The gene calls are TRBV2 and TRBJ2-5, with 12 bases that match TRBD2. The CDR3 contains 16 residues. V trimming: 3 bases; J trimming: 5 bases; junction bases outside the gene matches: 7. CDR1 is SNHLY and CDR2 is FYNNEI in the germline V gene. The CDR3 DNA, read in part, is TGTGCCAGCAGTGACCCTAGCGGGGGGGCGGGGGAGACC. It codes for CASSDPSGGAGET. The CDR3 reads in full as CASSDPSGGAGETQYF.

Turning to this clone: The read falls 3 residues short of the CDR3 end, and the missing part is taken from the germline J gene. V is TRBV20-1 and J is TRBJ2-3; possible D gene TRBD2, 7 bases. Trimming removed 4 bases from V and 4 bases from J, with 18 bases in between. The germline V gene encodes CDR1 DFQATT and CDR2 SNEGSKA (reference sequence). The CDR3 is 15 amino acids. The CDR3 spells CSATDTARGPDTQYF. The CDR3 bases that were read are TGCAGTGCTACCGACACGGCGCGGGGGCCAGATACG.

Comment on this clone: The sequenced fragment ends 3 residues before the CDR3 boundary, so the rest is inferred from the germline J gene. The gene calls are TRBV7-3 and TRBJ2-6, with D uncertain. Trimming removed 5 bases from V and 0 bases from J, with 14 bases in between. The germline gives CDR1 SGHTA, CDR2 FQGTGA. This CDR3 spans 17 amino acids. This CDR3 reads CASSPRSSTSGANVLTF. CDR3 DNA, as far as it was read: TGTGCCAGCAGCCCCAGGTCGTCGACCTCTGGGGCCAACGTC.

In regard to this clone: The sequence runs out 3 residues before the end of the CDR3; the remainder is reconstructed from the germline J gene. The V and J genes are TRBV20-1 and TRBJ2-2; D perhaps matches TRBD2 (5 bases). Trimming removed 6 bases from V and 4 bases from J, with 12 bases in between. This CDR3 comprises 13 residues. Germline-derived CDR1 and CDR2 are DFQATT and SNEGSKA (reference sequence). Partial CDR3 DNA: TGCAGTGCCAGGAGGCAACCCACCGGGGAG. Residues: CSARRQPTGE. The full CDR3 reads CSARRQPTGELFF.

Notes on this clone: The observed sequence ends 3 residues before the CDR3 terminus, with the missing tail filled in from the germline J gene. J is TRBJ1-5 and V is TRBV5-6, with 9 nucleotides matching TRBD1. The CDR3 has 15 residues. V shed 4 bases, J shed 3 bases, and the junction held 5 bases outside the gene matches. Germline V gene data show CDR1 as SGHDT and CDR2 as YYEEEE. The CDR3 bases that were read are TGTGCCAGCAGCGGGGGACAGGGAGTCAATCAGCCC. Protein product: CASSGGQGVNQP. The CDR3 as a whole reads CASSGGQGVNQPQHF. The full variable domain, its missing parts supplied by reference TRBV5-6 and TRBJ1-5, is DAGVTQSPTHLIKTRGQQVTLRCSPKSGHDTVSWYQQALGQGPQFIFQYYEEEERQRGNFPDRFSGHQFPNYSSELNVNALLLGDSALYLCASSGGQGVNQPQHFGDGTRLSIL.

Remarks on this clone: The read stops 3 residues short of the end of the CDR3; the missing end is completed from the germline J gene. The V call is TRBV2, the J call TRBJ1-5; D gene unclear. The CDR3 spans 15 residues. From germline, CDR1 is SNHLY and CDR2 FYNNEI. The germline V and J ends were trimmed by 2 bases and 3 bases, with 11 bases remaining between them. Partial CDR3 DNA: TGTGCCAGCAGTGAAATGTCGGTGGTCAATCAGCCC. Protein: CASSEMSVVNQP. The whole CDR3 protein reads CASSEMSVVNQPQHF.

As for this clone: With the read ending 3 residues before the CDR3 end, the germline J gene is used to fill in that end. This chain links TRBV20-1 with TRBJ1-6; 7 positions agree with TRBD1. Germline-derived CDR1 and CDR2 are DFQATT and SNEGSKA (reference sequence). The V segment lost 6 bases and the J segment 6 bases; nucleotides outside the gene matches: 11. CDR3 length: 15 amino acids. CDR3: CSARQGGFGNSPLHF. CDR3 bases read: TGCAGTGCCAGACAAGGGGGCTTCGGTAATTCACCC.

Remarks on this clone: The read falls 3 residues short of the CDR3 end, and the missing part is taken from the germline J gene. This chain joins TRBV5-1 and TRBJ1-2; unclear D gene. Between the trimmed V and J ends, which lost 0 bases and 4 bases, there was a span of 4 bases. This CDR3 comprises 12 residues. Germline V gene data show CDR1 as SGHRS and CDR2 as YFSETQ. CDR3 region: CASSLDSYGYTF. CDR3 DNA (partial): TGCGCCAGCAGCTTGGACAGCTATGGC.

Comment on this clone: The read ends 3 residues shy of where the CDR3 ends; the end is completed using the germline J gene. The V and J genes are TRBV10-1 and TRBJ2-1, with 10 bases aligning to TRBD1. Losses at the gene ends were 2 bases for V and 0 bases for J; bases not matched to a gene: 10. The CDR3 length is 19 residues. CDR1 is WNHNN, CDR2 SYGVQD, per germline (reference sequence). This CDR3 is CASSEPGQGPSSSYNEQFF. The covered CDR3 bases are TGCGCCAGCAGTGAGCCGGGACAGGGGCCCTCAAGCTCCTACAATGAG.

With respect to this clone: The sequenced fragment ends 3 residues before the CDR3 boundary, so the rest is inferred from the germline J gene. The chain combines TRBV19 with TRBJ1-6, with a weak D call TRBD1 (6 bases). The CDR3 sequence is 14 residues long. CDR1 LNHDA and CDR2 SQIVND come from the germline V gene (reference sequence). CDR3 sequence: CASSQDRDTQTLHF. The CDR3 DNA, read in part, is TGTGCCAGTAGCCAGGACCGGGACACACAAACC.

Comment on this clone: The read terminates 3 residues ahead of where the CDR3 ends, so the germline J gene completes it. The J gene is TRBJ1-6, the V gene TRBV10-3, with 8 bases fitting TRBD1. The trim removed 8 bases at V and 7 bases at J, leaving 4 bases unmatched. The CDR3 totals 13 residues. Germline assignment: CDR1 ENHRY and CDR2 SYGVKD. This CDR3 is CAIDRGGNSPLHF. The sequenced CDR3 bases are TGTGCCATCGACAGGGGAGGAAATTCACCC.

For this clone: The read halts 3 residues ahead of the CDR3 end, with the missing end drawn from the germline J gene. This chain joins TRBV28 and TRBJ2-3, with D perhaps matching TRBD2 (6 bases). In germline, CDR1 is MDHEN, CDR2 SYDVKM. The length of the CDR3 is 11 residues. The CDR3 reads CASVGDSAQYF. CDR3 bases read: TGTGCCAGCGTCGGGGACTCCGCG.

Worth noting for this clone: Read coverage stops 3 residues before the CDR3 terminus; the germline J gene supplies the remainder. The chain employs TRBV20-1 and TRBJ2-3, with 8 bases fitting TRBD2. Germline assignment: CDR1 DFQATT and CDR2 SNEGSKA (reference sequence). The CDR3 is made up of 16 amino acids. CDR3 loop: CSARSLSGGSQETQYF. The part of the CDR3 DNA that was read is TGCAGTGCTAGATCCTTGAGCGGGGGCAGTCAAGAGACG.

About this clone itself: The CDR3 is cut off 3 residues early in the read; its end comes from the germline J gene. This chain joins TRBV5-1 and TRBJ2-2, with a tentative D call TRBD2 (6 bases). Germline CDR1 and CDR2: SGHRS and YFSETQ. CDR3 size: 14 residues. The V end was cut by 4 bases, the J end by 3 bases, with 10 bases between. The CDR3 loop is CASSPGLHTGELFF. The sequenced CDR3 bases are TGCGCCAGCAGCCCGGGACTCCACACCGGGGAG. Drawing the rest from reference TRBV5-1 and TRBJ2-2, the complete variable domain is KAGVTQTPRYLIKTRGQQVTLSCSPISGHRSVSWYQQTPGQGLQFLFEYFSETQRNKGNFPGRFSGRQFSNSRSEMNVSTLELGDSALYLCASSPGLHTGELFFGEGSRLTVL.

A note on this clone: The sequenced fragment ends 3 residues before the CDR3 boundary, so the rest is inferred from the germline J gene. The chain is built from TRBV5-4 and TRBJ2-1, with D possibly TRBD2 on 7 matching bases. The ends were cut back, 4 bases at V and 6 bases at J, with 17 bases in the middle. The CDR3 sequence is 15 residues long. CDR1 is SGHNT, CDR2 YYREEE, per germline (reference sequence). The CDR3 sequence: CASSGGAGVGNEQFF. CDR3 DNA, as far as it was read: TGTGCCAGCAGCGGGGGGGCAGGGGTTGGCAATGAG.

In the case of this clone: Read data end 3 residues before the CDR3 end; the end is taken from the germline J gene. The chain recombines TRBV5-1 with TRBJ2-1; no clear D gene. Germline CDR1 reads SGHRS; CDR2 reads YFSETQ. V gave up 0 bases and J gave up 3 bases, with 16 bases separating them. The CDR3 totals 17 residues. The covered CDR3 bases are TGCGCCAGCAGCTTGGTGGCGGAGCGCAGATTCTACAATGAG. Its protein is CASSLVAERRFYNE. The whole CDR3 protein reads CASSLVAERRFYNEQFF. The full variable domain, rest sourced from reference TRBV5-1 and TRBJ2-1, is KAGVTQTPRYLIKTRGQQVTLSCSPISGHRSVSWYQQTPGQGLQFLFEYFSETQRNKGNFPGRFSGRQFSNSRSEMNVSTLELGDSALYLCASSLVAERRFYNEQFFGPGTRLTVL.

As to this clone: The read finishes 3 residues shy of the CDR3 end, and the germline J gene is used to complete it. The V and J genes are TRBV5-1 and TRBJ2-5; TRBD2 agrees at 10 bases. The V gene's germline CDR1 is SGHRS and CDR2 YFSETQ. This CDR3 region has 14 residues. Losses at the gene ends were 4 bases for V and 5 bases for J; bases not matched to a gene: 5. The CDR3 reads CASSPGLAWETQYF. The DNA read from the CDR3 is TGCGCCAGCAGCCCGGGACTAGCGTGGGAGACC. Combining the CDR3 with reference TRBV5-1 and TRBJ2-5 gives the whole variable domain KAGVTQTPRYLIKTRGQQVTLSCSPISGHRSVSWYQQTPGQGLQFLFEYFSETQRNKGNFPGRFSGRQFSNSRSEMNVSTLELGDSALYLCASSPGLAWETQYFGPGTRLLVL.

With respect to this clone: With the read ending 3 residues before the CDR3 end, the germline J gene is used to fill in that end. The chain couples TRBV4-1 to TRBJ2-5, with TRBD2 identical over 8 bases. Losses at the gene ends were 0 bases for V and 4 bases for J; bases not matched to a gene: 7. The CDR3 spans 16 residues. CDR1 and CDR2 (germline): MGHRA, YSYEKL. CDR3 amino acids: CASSQDREGVGETQYF. The covered CDR3 bases are TGCGCCAGCAGCCAAGACCGGGAGGGGGTCGGAGAGACC.

Worth noting for this clone: The read is 3 residues too short to cover the CDR3 end, so that end is filled in from the germline J gene. The rearrangement uses TRBV6-1 and TRBJ1-6; no reliable D call. Germline V CDR1 and CDR2: MNHNS, SASEGT. Deletions cut 3 bases from V and 10 bases from J, with 16 bases between. The CDR3 is 15 amino acids. CDR3: CASSDPRHGWSPLHF. The part of the CDR3 DNA that was read is TGTGCCAGCAGTGACCCCCGCCACGGGTGGTCACCC.

As regards this clone: Coverage ceases 3 residues before the CDR3 finishes, and the germline J gene fills in the end. The chain couples TRBV29-1 to TRBJ2-7; possibly TRBD2 for D (6 bases). The V and J ends lost 1 base and 4 bases respectively, with 14 bases between them. Germline CDR1 reads SQVTM; CDR2 reads ANQGSEA. The CDR3 is made up of 14 amino acids. The covered CDR3 bases are TGCAGCGTTGAAGGGGGGGTCATTCGGTACGAG. Amino acids: CSVEGGVIRYE. The entire CDR3 reads CSVEGGVIRYEQYF.

Remarks on this clone: The read terminates 3 residues ahead of where the CDR3 ends, so the germline J gene completes it. The V call is TRBV5-1, the J call TRBJ1-2; 11 bases fit TRBD1. V was pared by 4 bases and J by 2 bases, with 1 base of the junction left unmatched. CDR1 SGHRS and CDR2 YFSETQ come from the germline V gene. The CDR3 has 14 residues. Incomplete CDR3 DNA: TGCGCCAGCAGCGGGACAGGGGGAAACTATGGC. Its protein is CASSGTGGNYG. The whole CDR3 protein reads CASSGTGGNYGYTF.

Remarks on this clone: Its ends do not fully match the called genes, so a read error is possible. The read finishes 3 residues shy of the CDR3 end, and the germline J gene is used to complete it. The gene calls are TRBV4-2 and TRBJ2-3, with D unclear. Germline V CDR1 and CDR2: LGHNA, YNFKEQ. The CDR3 sequence is 13 residues long. The CDR3 DNA, read in part, is TGCGCCAGCAGCCAAGATATATATCATACG. As protein: CASSQDIYHT. The whole CDR3 sequence reads CASSQDIYHTQYF.

The CDR3 spells CASSEQGADTQYF. Incomplete CDR3 DNA: TGTGCCAGCAGTGAACAGGGGGCAGATACG. The chain recombines TRBV2 with TRBJ2-3; TRBD1 aligns across 7 bases. The DNA ends 3 residues before the CDR3 does, and the rest of the CDR3 is filled in from the germline J gene. After removal of 2 bases from V and 4 bases from J, the junction contained 0 bases not matched to a gene. Germline V gene lookup returns CDR1 SNHLY and CDR2 FYNNEI. The CDR3 contains 13 residues.

Worth noting for this clone: The read falls 3 residues short of the CDR3 end, and the missing part is taken from the germline J gene. The chain links TRBV19 to TRBJ2-7; 10 nucleotides match TRBD1. CDR3 length: 15 residues. The V and J ends lost 5 bases and 4 bases, in that order; junction bases with no gene match: 8. Germline V gene data show CDR1 as LNHDA and CDR2 as SQIVND (reference sequence). CDR3 region: CASSLRGDRGYEQYF. CDR3 DNA (partial): TGTGCCAGTAGTCTCCGGGGGGACAGGGGTTACGAG. Variable domain in full (rest from reference TRBV19 and TRBJ2-7): DGGITQSPKYLFRKEGQNVTLSCEQNLNHDAMYWYRQDPGQGLRLIYYSQIVNDFQKGDIAEGYSVSREKKESFPLTVTSAQKNPTAFYLCASSLRGDRGYEQYFGPGTRLTVT.

Here the CDR3 reads CASSQLGLEQGPPLHF. CDR3 bases read: TGTGCCAGCAGCCAGTTGGGCCTTGAACAGGGACCACCC. The V call is TRBV28, the J call TRBJ1-6; D might be TRBD1 (6 bases). The DNA ends 3 residues before the CDR3 does, and the rest of the CDR3 is filled in from the germline J gene. This CDR3 region has 16 residues. CDR1 and CDR2 (germline): MDHEN, SYDVKM. V gave up 6 bases and J gave up 11 bases, with 23 bases separating them.

Worth noting for this clone: The CDR3 extends 3 residues past the end of the read, so its final part is completed from the germline J gene. The chain has TRBV28 and TRBJ1-5, with a tentative D call TRBD1 (6 bases). Germline CDR1 and CDR2: MDHEN and SYDVKM. Between the trimmed V and J ends, which lost 8 bases and 2 bases, there was a span of 10 bases. CDR3 length equals 13 residues. This CDR3 reads CASQGSGNQPQHF. The part of the CDR3 DNA that was read is TGTGCCAGCCAGGGGTCGGGCAATCAGCCC.

To note about this clone: The CDR3 end falls 3 residues outside the read, so it is completed with the germline J gene. V gene TRBV12-3 or TRBV12-4 combines with J gene TRBJ1-5; 12 nucleotides align to TRBD1. This CDR3 is built from 15 residues. J was trimmed by 7 bases and V by 7 bases; bases with no gene match: 8. The CDR3 reads CASTQGQGAGQPQHF. The sequenced CDR3 bases are TGTGCCAGCACCCAGGGACAGGGGGCGGGCCAGCCC.

In the case of this clone: The read is 3 residues too short to cover the CDR3 end, so that end is filled in from the germline J gene. The J gene is TRBJ2-5, the V gene TRBV20-1, with D perhaps matching TRBD1 (6 bases). V was clipped by 6 bases and J by 1 base, with 9 bases between them. The CDR3 contains 12 residues. CDR1 is DFQATT and CDR2 is SNEGSKA in the germline V gene (reference sequence). This CDR3 is CSASDSQETQYF. Partial CDR3 DNA: TGCAGTGCCTCGGACAGCCAAGAGACC.

Regarding this clone: The missing CDR3 end, 3 residues past where the read stops, is filled in from the germline J gene. This sequence joins TRBV19 and TRBJ2-3, with 8 bases lining up with TRBD1. CDR1 is LNHDA, CDR2 SQIVND, per germline (reference sequence). The CDR3 runs 16 residues. V shed 4 bases, J shed 2 bases, and the junction held 8 bases outside the gene matches. This CDR3 reads CASSRQGKQVTDTQYF. Incomplete CDR3 DNA: TGTGCCAGTAGTAGACAGGGGAAACAGGTCACAGATACG.